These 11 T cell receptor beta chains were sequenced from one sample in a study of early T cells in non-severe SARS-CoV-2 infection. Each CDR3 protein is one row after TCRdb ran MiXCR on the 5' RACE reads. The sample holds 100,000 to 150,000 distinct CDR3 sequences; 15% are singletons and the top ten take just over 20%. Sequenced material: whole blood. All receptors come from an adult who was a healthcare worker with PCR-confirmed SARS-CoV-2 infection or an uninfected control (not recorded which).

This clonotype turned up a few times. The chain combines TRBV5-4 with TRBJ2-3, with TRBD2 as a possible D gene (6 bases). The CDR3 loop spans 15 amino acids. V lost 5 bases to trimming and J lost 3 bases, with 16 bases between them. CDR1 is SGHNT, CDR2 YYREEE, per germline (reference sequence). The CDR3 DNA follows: TGTGCCAGCAGGTCAGGTTACAGCGGGACAGATACGCAGTATTTT. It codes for CASRSGYSGTDTQYF. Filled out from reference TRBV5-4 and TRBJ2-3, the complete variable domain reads ETGVTQSPTHLIKTRGQQVTLRCSSQSGHNTVSWYQQALGQGPQFIFQYYREEENGRGNFPPRFSGLQFPNYSSELNVNALELDDSALYLCASRSGYSGTDTQYFGPGTRLTVL.

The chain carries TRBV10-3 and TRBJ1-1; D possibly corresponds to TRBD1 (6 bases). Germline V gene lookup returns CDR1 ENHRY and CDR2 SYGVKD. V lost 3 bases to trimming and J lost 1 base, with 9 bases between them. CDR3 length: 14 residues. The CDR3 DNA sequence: TGTGCCATCAGTGAAACGGACAGGAACACTGAAGCTTTCTTT. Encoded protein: CAISETDRNTEAFF.

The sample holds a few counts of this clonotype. The chain's CDR3 is CSARPGATDTQYF. The CDR3 DNA sequence: TGCAGTGCTAGACCCGGGGCTACAGATACGCAGTATTTT. V and J are TRBV20-1 and TRBJ2-3; D possibly matches TRBD1 or TRBD2 (5 bases each). V was pared by 2 bases and J by 3 bases, with 9 bases between. The CDR3 totals 13 residues. Germline CDR1 reads DFQATT; CDR2 reads SNEGSKA (reference sequence).

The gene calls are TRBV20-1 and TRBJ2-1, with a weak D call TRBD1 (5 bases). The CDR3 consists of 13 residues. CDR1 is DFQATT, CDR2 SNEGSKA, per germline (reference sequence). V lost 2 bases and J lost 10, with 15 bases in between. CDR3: CSARRGARREQFF. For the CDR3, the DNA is TGCAGTGCTAGAAGGGGCGCCCGTCGCGAGCAGTTCTTC.

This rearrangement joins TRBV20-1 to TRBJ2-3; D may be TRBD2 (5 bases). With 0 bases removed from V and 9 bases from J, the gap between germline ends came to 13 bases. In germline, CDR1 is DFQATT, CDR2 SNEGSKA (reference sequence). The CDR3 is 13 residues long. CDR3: CSARDRRSPTQYF. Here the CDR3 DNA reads TGCAGTGCTAGAGATCGGAGGAGTCCCACGCAGTATTTT.

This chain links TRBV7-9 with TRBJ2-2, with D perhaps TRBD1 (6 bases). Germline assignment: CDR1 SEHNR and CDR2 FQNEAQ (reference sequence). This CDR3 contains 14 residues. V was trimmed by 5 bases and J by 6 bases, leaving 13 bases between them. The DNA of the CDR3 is TGTGCCAGCAGCCCAACAACAGGGCCCGGGGAGCTGTTTTTT. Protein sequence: CASSPTTGPGELFF.

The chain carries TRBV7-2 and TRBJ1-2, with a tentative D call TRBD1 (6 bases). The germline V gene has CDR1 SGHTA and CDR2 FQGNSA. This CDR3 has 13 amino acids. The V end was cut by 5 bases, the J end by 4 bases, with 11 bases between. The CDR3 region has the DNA TGTGCCAGCAGCCAACAGGGCCCCTATGGCTACACCTTC. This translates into CASSQQGPYGYTF.

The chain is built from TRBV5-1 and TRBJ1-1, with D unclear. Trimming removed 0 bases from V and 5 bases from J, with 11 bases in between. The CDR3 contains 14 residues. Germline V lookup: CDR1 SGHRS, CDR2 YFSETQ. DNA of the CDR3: TGCGCCAGCAGCTTGGAGATCCGGGGTACTGAAGCTTTCTTT. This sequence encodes CASSLEIRGTEAFF.

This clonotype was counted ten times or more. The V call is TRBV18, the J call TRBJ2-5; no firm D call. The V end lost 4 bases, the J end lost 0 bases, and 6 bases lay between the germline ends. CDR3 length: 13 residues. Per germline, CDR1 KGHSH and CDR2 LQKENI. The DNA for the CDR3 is TGTGCCAGCTCACTAACGAACCAAGAGACCCAGTACTTC. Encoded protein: CASSLTNQETQYF.

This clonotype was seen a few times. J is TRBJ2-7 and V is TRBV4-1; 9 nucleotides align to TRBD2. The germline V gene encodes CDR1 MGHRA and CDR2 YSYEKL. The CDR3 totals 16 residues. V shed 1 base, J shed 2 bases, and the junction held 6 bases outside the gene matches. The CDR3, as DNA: TGCGCCAGCAGCCAAGCCCAGCTAGCGGGGACCTACGAGCAGTACTTC. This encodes CASSQAQLAGTYEQYF.

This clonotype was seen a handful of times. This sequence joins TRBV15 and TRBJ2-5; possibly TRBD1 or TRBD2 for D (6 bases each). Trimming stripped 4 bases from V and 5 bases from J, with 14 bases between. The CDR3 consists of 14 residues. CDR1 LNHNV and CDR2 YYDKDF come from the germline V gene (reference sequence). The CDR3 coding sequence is TGTGCCACCAGCATGAGACAGGCGGGGGAGACCCAGTACTTC. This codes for CATSMRQAGETQYF.